One and the same sample provided the 21 T cell receptor beta chains below, sequenced in a study of blood T cells in healthy people across ages. The second PCR ran about 6 to 12 cycles with a sample-barcoded 5' primer and J-beta primers. TCRdb re-called the 5' RACE reads through MiXCR, storing one row per CDR3 protein. The sample has approximately 400,000 distinct CDR3 sequences, 52% seen once. Sample: blood. The receptors stem from a man aged 55 to 70 in good health.

J is TRBJ2-1 and V is TRBV5-6; 10 bases align to TRBD2. From germline, CDR1 is SGHDT and CDR2 YYEEEE. V lost 3 bases, J lost 3 bases, and 3 bases stayed unmatched. The CDR3 is 15 residues long. The CDR3 nucleotides read TGTGCCAGCAGCTCGAGCGGGAGGGTCTACAATGAGCAGTTCTTC. The encoded protein is CASSSSGRVYNEQFF.

The rearrangement joins TRBV29-1 to TRBJ2-5; perhaps TRBD2 as D (6 bases). This CDR3 has 12 residues. Germline-derived CDR1 and CDR2 are SQVTM and ANQGSEA. V dropped 7 bases and J dropped 1 base, with 10 bases sitting between them. The CDR3 here is CSAWDFQETQYF. The CDR3, as DNA: TGCAGCGCGTGGGACTTCCAAGAGACCCAGTACTTC. The full variable domain, completed using reference TRBV29-1 and TRBJ2-5, is SAVISQKPSRDICQRGTSLTIQCQVDSQVTMMFWYRQQPGQSLTLIATANQGSEATYESGFVIDKFPISRPNLTFSTLTVSNMSPEDSSIYLCSAWDFQETQYFGPGTRLLVL.

This clonotype was seen just once. This sequence joins TRBV28 and TRBJ2-7; 10 nucleotides match TRBD1. V gave up 6 bases and J gave up 5 bases; unmatched junction bases: 7. The CDR3 is 14 amino acids. CDR1 and CDR2 (germline): MDHEN, SYDVKM. CDR3 amino acids: CASRSGTGVHEQYF. The CDR3 nucleotides read TGTGCCAGCAGGTCCGGGACAGGGGTGCACGAGCAGTACTTC.

This chain joins TRBV11-2 and TRBJ2-1, with 7 bases that match TRBD2. J lost 6 bases, V lost 4 bases, and 15 bases had no gene match. Germline values: CDR1 SGHAT, CDR2 FQNNGV. The CDR3 extends over 17 amino acids. The CDR3 is CASSWRAGGSAPNEQFF. The CDR3 coding sequence is TGTGCCAGCAGCTGGAGGGCTGGCGGGAGCGCCCCCAATGAGCAGTTCTTC.

This clonotype was seen only a few times. This chain links TRBV2 with TRBJ2-1; D is ambiguous. Germline loops: CDR1 SNHLY, CDR2 FYNNEI. V was shortened by 3 bases and J by 10 bases, with 7 bases between the two germline ends. The CDR3 totals 11 residues. This CDR3 reads CASSDPREQFF. CDR3 bases: TGTGCCAGCAGTGATCCTCGGGAGCAGTTCTTC. Variable domain in full (rest from reference TRBV2 and TRBJ2-1): EPEVTQTPSHQVTQMGQEVILRCVPISNHLYFYWYRQILGQKVEFLVSFYNNEISEKSEIFDDQFSVERPDGSNFTLKIRSTKLEDSAMYFCASSDPREQFFGPGTRLTVL.

This clonotype was picked up a small number of times. The DNA for the CDR3 is TGTGCCAGCAGTTCACCGGGACAGCTCATGTATGGCTACACCTTC. It is translated as CASSSPGQLMYGYTF. The chain joins TRBV6-6 to TRBJ1-2; 7 nucleotides line up with TRBD1. There are 15 residues in the CDR3. V was pared by 4 bases and J by 5 bases, with 10 bases of the junction left unmatched. Germline loops: CDR1 MNHNY, CDR2 SVGAGI (reference sequence).

The chain recombines TRBV6-6 with TRBJ2-4; D is unresolved. Near its end, the DNA agrees better with TRBJ2-7, so the J call may be wrong. This CDR3 contains 15 residues. CDR1 and CDR2 from the germline V gene are MNHNY and SVGAGI (reference sequence). CDR3 in DNA: TGTGCCAGCAGTGGAGTGGCCGAAAGCTCCTACGAGCAGTACTTC. This gives the protein CASSGVAESSYEQYF.

This clonotype was counted ten times or more. V and J are TRBV11-3 and TRBJ2-3; no clear D. CDR1 SGHNT and CDR2 YENEEA come from the germline V gene. CDR3 length: 13 residues. Trimming removed 5 bases from V and 6 bases from J, with 12 bases in between. CDR3 loop: CASSVSYRDTQYF. The CDR3 DNA is TGTGCCAGCAGCGTATCTTACCGGGATACGCAGTATTTT.

This clonotype showed up just a few times. The chain links TRBV28 to TRBJ2-5, with TRBD2 matching 12 bases. The CDR3 loop spans 17 amino acids. V shed 4 bases, J shed 5 bases, and the junction held 11 bases outside the gene matches. Germline V gene sequence: CDR1 MDHEN, CDR2 SYDVKM. CDR3 nucleotides: TGTGCCAGCAGTTCTCACACGACTAGCGGGAGCGGGGAGACCCAGTACTTC. It yields the protein CASSSHTTSGSGETQYF.

Of note for this clonotype: The junction departs from the called germline gene at one end, perhaps through a read error. The rearrangement links TRBV20-1 to TRBJ2-1, with D perhaps assigned TRBD1 or TRBD2 (5 bases each). Per germline, CDR1 DFQATT and CDR2 SNEGSKA (reference sequence). CDR3 length equals 15 residues. As DNA, the CDR3 is TGCAGTCCTAGAGGGGTGCTTGGGGCTTACAATGAGCAGTTCTTC. Protein: CSPRGVLGAYNEQFF.

The CDR3 region is CASGLRDFTEAFF. For the CDR3, the DNA is TGTGCTAGTGGTTTGAGGGATTTCACTGAAGCTTTCTTT. The chain employs TRBV12-5 and TRBJ1-1; D gene ambiguous. The CDR3 totals 13 residues. V was cut by 2 bases and J by 4 bases, with 8 bases left in between. Germline V gene sequence: CDR1 LGHNT, CDR2 FRNRAP.

This clonotype was recorded at least ten times. The V and J genes are TRBV28 and TRBJ1-2; no clear D. Germline V CDR1 and CDR2: MDHEN, SYDVKM. CDR3 length: 17 amino acids. The V end lost 7 bases, the J end lost 4 bases, and 25 bases lay between the germline ends. The CDR3 region is CASTLFYEAVEPYGYTF. The CDR3 DNA is TGTGCCAGCACCCTTTTTTATGAGGCAGTCGAACCCTATGGCTACACCTTC.

This clonotype was detected many times. The DNA for the CDR3 is TGTGCCAGCAGTCTACCGGGACAGGGGGGCAACGAGCAGTACTTC. Residues: CASSLPGQGGNEQYF. This rearrangement joins TRBV28 to TRBJ2-7, with 11 bases lining up with TRBD1. This CDR3 is built from 15 residues. The germline CDR1 and CDR2 sequences are MDHEN and SYDVKM. Trimming removed 5 bases from V and 5 bases from J; junction bases left unmatched: 8.

The V call is TRBV3-1, the J call TRBJ2-1, with 11 bases matching TRBD1. The CDR3 extends over 15 amino acids. Germline V gene sequence: CDR1 LGHDT, CDR2 YNNKEL (reference sequence). With V trimmed by 4 bases and J by 8 bases, 7 bases remained unmatched. The CDR3 sequence: CASSPLGTGGHEQFF. As DNA, the CDR3 is TGTGCCAGCAGCCCGCTCGGGACAGGGGGACATGAGCAGTTCTTC.

The rearrangement uses TRBV7-2 and TRBJ2-4; a weak D match, TRBD1 (6 bases). CDR1 and CDR2 (germline): SGHTA, FQGNSA. V lost 5 bases and J lost 9, with 14 bases in between. This CDR3 region has 13 residues. DNA of the CDR3: TGTGCCAGCAGCCAAGGGGGTTACAGCATTCAGTACTTC. This gives the protein CASSQGGYSIQYF.

The chain combines TRBV28 with TRBJ2-6; D is unresolved. Trimming took off 3 bases at V and 0 bases at J, with 12 bases between the two ends. The V gene's germline CDR1 is MDHEN and CDR2 SYDVKM. The CDR3 is 17 residues long. The CDR3 sequence: CASSFVAESSGANVLTF. The CDR3 DNA follows: TGTGCCAGCAGTTTCGTCGCGGAAAGCTCTGGGGCCAACGTCCTGACTTTC.

In its sample, this clonotype was seen once. V usage is TRBV12-3 or TRBV12-4 and J usage is TRBJ1-2; D ambiguous. V lost 5 bases to trimming and J lost 3 bases, with 13 bases between them. The CDR3 is made up of 14 amino acids. The CDR3 here is CASSLRRTDYGYTF. In DNA form, the CDR3 reads TGTGCCAGCAGTCTCCGTCGGACGGACTATGGCTACACCTTC.

This clonotype was counted between two and nine times. The rearrangement links TRBV20-1 to TRBJ2-7, with D unclear. This CDR3 spans 14 amino acids. V lost 0 bases to trimming and J lost 10 bases, with 19 bases between them. Germline V lookup: CDR1 DFQATT, CDR2 SNEGSKA (reference sequence). The CDR3 sequence: CSAREGGFLRRQYF. In DNA, the CDR3 is TGCAGTGCTAGAGAGGGCGGATTCTTACGGAGACAGTACTTC.

The chain couples TRBV5-1 to TRBJ2-1; D tentatively fits TRBD1 or TRBD2 (5 bases each). CDR1 SGHRS and CDR2 YFSETQ come from the germline V gene. V gave up 1 base and J gave up 0 bases, with 20 bases separating them. The CDR3 length is 19 residues. This CDR3 is CASSLIPRGPASSYNEQFF. CDR3 bases: TGCGCCAGCAGCTTGATTCCCCGGGGACCCGCTAGCTCCTACAATGAGCAGTTCTTC.

At least ten counts were recorded for this clonotype. The chain is built from TRBV29-1 and TRBJ2-6, with unresolved D. The V end lost 6 bases, the J end lost 1 base, and 16 bases lay between the germline ends. The CDR3 totals 16 residues. Germline V lookup: CDR1 SQVTM, CDR2 ANQGSEA. Here the CDR3 DNA reads TGCAGCGTACAGACTGACGTTGGGTCTGGGGCCAACGTCCTGACTTTC. This encodes CSVQTDVGSGANVLTF.

The gene calls are TRBV12-3 or TRBV12-4 and TRBJ1-2; D might be TRBD1 (5 bases). The ends were cut back, 6 bases at V and 2 bases at J, with 10 bases in the middle. CDR3 length: 13 residues. The CDR3, as DNA: TGTGCCAGCAGGCTTGGGGCCAACTATGGCTACACCTTC. Its translation: CASRLGANYGYTF.